Detailed here is one T cell receptor (beta chain). As yet, its antigen is unknown. One junction end disagrees with the germline gene, perhaps due to a read error. Other DNA sequences from this sample encode an identical CDR3 as well. Germline V CDR1 and CDR2: SGHNT, YYREEE (reference sequence). The CDR3 has 15 amino acids. The data were obtained in a study of T cells and Merkel cell carcinoma outcomes. Study-level results: In Merkel cell carcinoma, repertoire and T-cell density reportedly predicted outcomes.

Sequencing used immunoSEQ multiplex PCR; TCRdb keeps in-frame clones, though not all of them. The table shows some 13,000 clones, with over 85% occurring only once. The source of this sequence is a human donor with Merkel cell carcinoma. The rearrangement joins TRBV5-4 to TRBJ1-2; TRBD1 matches 7 bases. The sequencing input was tumor tissue from Merkel cell carcinoma. The CDR3 reads CASSHKRQGNYGYTF. The CDR3 DNA follows: TGTGCCAGCAGCCATAAGCGACAGGGCAACTATGGCTACACCTTT. The full variable domain, in which reference TRBV5-4 and TRBJ1-2 provide the parts outside the CDR3, is ETGVTQSPTHLIKTRGQQVTLRCSSQSGHNTVSWYQQALGQGPQFIFQYYREEENGRGNFPPRFSGLQFPNYSSELNVNALELDDSALYLCASSHKRQGNYGYTFGSGTRLTVV.